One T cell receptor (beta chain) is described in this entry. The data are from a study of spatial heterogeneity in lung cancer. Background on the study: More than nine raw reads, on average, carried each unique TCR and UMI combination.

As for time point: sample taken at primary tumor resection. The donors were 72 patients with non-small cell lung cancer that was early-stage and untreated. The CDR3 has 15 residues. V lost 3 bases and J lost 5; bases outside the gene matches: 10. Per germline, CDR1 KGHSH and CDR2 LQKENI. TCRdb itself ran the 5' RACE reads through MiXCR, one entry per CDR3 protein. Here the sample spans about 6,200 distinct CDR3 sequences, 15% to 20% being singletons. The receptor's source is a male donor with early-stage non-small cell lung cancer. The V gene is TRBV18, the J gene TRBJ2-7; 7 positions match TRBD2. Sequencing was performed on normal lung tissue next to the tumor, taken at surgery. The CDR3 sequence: CASSPALAELNEQYF. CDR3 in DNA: TGTGCCAGCTCACCTGCTCTAGCGGAATTGAACGAGCAGTACTTC.